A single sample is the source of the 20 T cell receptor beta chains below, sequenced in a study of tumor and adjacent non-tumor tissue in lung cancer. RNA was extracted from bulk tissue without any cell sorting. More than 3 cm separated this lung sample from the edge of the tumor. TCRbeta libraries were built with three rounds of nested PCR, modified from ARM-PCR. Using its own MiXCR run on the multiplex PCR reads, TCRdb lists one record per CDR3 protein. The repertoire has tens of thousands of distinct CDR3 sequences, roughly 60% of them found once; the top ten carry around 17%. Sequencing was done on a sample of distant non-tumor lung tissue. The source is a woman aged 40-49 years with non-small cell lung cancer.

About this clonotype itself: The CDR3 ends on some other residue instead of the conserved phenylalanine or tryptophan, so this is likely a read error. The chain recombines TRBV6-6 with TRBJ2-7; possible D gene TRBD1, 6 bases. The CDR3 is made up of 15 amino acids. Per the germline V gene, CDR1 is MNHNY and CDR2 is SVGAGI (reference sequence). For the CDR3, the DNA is TGCGCCAGTCACCCGACCAGACAGGAACGAAGGGAGCAGTACTTA. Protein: CASHPTRQERREQYL.

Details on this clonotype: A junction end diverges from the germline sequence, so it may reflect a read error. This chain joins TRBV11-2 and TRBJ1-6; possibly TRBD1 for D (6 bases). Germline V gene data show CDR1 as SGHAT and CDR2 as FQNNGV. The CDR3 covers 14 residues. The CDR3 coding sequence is TGTGCCAGCAACTTAGCCAGGGGTAATTCACCCTTCCACTTT. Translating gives CASNLARGNSPFHF.

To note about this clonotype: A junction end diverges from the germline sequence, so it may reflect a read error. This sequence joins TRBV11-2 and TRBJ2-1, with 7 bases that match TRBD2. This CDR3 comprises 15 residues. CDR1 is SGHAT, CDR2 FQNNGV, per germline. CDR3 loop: CTSSFSVSGYNEQFF. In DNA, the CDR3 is TGTACCAGCAGCTTTTCGGTTAGCGGGTACAATGAGCAGTTCTTC.

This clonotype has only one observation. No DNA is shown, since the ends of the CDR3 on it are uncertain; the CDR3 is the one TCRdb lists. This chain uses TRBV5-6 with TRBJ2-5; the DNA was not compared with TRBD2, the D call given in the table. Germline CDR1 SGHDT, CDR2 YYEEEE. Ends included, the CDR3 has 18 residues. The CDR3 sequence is CASSSFWGSGSSAETQCF.

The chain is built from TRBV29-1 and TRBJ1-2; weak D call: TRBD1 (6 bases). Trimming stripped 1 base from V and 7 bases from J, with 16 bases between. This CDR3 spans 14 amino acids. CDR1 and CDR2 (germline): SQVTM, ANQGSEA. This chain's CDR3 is CSVEGRGTRVGYTF. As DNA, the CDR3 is TGCAGCGTTGAAGGTCGGGGGACAAGGGTTGGCTACACCTTC.

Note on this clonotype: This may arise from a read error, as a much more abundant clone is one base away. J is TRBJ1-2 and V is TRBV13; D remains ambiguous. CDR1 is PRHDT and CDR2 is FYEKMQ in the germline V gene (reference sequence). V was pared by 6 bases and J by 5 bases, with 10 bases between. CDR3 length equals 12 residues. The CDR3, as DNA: TGTGCCAGCAGAGGTCTATGGTATGGCTACACCTTC. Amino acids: CASRGLWYGYTF.

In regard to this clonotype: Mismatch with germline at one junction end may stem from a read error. CDR3 sequence: CATSVQGLATRGF. The CDR3 DNA sequence: TGTGCCACCAGCGTCCAGGGACTGGCCACTCGTGGCTTC. The chain uses TRBV7-8 and TRBJ2-1; D is perhaps TRBD2 (6 bases). The CDR3 covers 13 residues. Germline loops: CDR1 SGHVS, CDR2 FQNEAQ.

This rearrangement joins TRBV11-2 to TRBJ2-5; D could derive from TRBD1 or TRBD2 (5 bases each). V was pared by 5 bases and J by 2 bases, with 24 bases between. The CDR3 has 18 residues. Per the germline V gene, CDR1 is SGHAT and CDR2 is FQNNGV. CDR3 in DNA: TGTGCCAGCAGCGATAGCAGAACCGCCGGGACGGCTCAAGAGACCCAGTACTTC. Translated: CASSDSRTAGTAQETQYF.

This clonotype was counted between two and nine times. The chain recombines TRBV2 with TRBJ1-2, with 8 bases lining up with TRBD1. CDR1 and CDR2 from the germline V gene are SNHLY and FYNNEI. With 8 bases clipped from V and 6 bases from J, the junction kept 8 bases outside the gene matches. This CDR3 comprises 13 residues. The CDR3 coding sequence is TGTGCCAGCTCCCTCGACAGGGGTGATGGCTACACCTTC. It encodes CASSLDRGDGYTF.

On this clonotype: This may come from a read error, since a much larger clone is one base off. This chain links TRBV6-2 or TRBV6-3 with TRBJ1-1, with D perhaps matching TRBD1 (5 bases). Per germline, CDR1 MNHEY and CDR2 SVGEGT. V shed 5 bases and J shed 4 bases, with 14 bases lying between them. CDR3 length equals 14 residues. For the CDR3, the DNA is TGTGCCAGCAGTCCCCGGGAGGGGATCACTGAAGCTTTCTTT. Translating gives CASSPREGITEAFF.

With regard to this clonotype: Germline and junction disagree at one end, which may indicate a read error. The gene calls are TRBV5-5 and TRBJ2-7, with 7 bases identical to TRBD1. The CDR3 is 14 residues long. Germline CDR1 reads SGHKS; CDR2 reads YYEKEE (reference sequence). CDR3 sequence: CVSKTGTDSYEQYF. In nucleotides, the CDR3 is TGTGTCAGCAAGACCGGGACAGACTCCTACGAACAGTACTTC.

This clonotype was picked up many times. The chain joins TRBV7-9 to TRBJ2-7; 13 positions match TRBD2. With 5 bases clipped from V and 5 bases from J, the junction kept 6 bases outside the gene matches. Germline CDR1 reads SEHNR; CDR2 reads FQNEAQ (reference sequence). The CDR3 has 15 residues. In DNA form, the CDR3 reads TGTGCCAGCAGCCGGACTAGCGGGAGCCGGAACGAGCAGTACTTC. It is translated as CASSRTSGSRNEQYF.

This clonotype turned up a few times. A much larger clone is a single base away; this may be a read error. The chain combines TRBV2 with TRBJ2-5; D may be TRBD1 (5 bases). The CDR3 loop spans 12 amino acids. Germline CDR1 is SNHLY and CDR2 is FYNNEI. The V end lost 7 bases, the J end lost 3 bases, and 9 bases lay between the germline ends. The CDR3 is CASTRDKETQYF. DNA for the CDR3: TGTGCCAGCACCAGGGATAAAGAGACCCAGTACTTC.

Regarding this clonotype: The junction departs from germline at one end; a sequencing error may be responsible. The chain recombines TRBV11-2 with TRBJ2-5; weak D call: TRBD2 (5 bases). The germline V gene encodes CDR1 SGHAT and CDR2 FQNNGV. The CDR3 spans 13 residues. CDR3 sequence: CASSSGRQEIQYF. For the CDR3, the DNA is TGTGCCAGCAGCTCGGGGAGACAAGAGATCCAGTACTTC.

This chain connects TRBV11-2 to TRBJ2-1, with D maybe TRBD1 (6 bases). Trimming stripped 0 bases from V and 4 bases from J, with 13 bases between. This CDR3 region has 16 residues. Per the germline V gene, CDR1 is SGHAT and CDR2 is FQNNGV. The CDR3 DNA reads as TGTGCCAGCAGCTTAGATCAGGGGAGCTCTTACAATGAGCAGTTCTTC. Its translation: CASSLDQGSSYNEQFF.

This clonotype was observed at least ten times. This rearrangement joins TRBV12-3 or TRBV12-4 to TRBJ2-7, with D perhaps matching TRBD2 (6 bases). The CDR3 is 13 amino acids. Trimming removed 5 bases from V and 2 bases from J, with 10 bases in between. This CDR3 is CASSLREAYEQYF. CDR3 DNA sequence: TGTGCCAGCAGTCTCAGGGAGGCCTACGAGCAGTACTTC.

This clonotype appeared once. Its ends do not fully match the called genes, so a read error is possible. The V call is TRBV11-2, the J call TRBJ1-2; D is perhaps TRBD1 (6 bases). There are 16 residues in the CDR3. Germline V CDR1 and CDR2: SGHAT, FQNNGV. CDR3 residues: CVSSPALSDRGYGYTF. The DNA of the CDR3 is TGTGTCAGCAGCCCGGCCCTCTCGGACAGAGGCTATGGCTACACCTTC.

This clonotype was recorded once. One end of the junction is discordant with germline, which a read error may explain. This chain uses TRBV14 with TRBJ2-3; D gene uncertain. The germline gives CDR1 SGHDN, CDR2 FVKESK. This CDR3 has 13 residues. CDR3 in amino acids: CAGRQGRTDTQYF. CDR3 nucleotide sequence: TGTGCCGGCAGGCAAGGCCGGACAGATACGCAGTATTTT.

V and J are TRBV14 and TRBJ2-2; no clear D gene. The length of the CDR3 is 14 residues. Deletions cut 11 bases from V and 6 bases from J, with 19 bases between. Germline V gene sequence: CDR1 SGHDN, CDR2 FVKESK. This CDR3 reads CAGGSAAEPGELFF. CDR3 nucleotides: TGTGCCGGCGGCTCCGCGGCCGAACCCGGGGAGCTGTTTTTT. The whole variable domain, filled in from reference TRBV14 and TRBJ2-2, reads EAGVTQFPSHSVIEKGQTVTLRCDPISGHDNLYWYRRVMGKEIKFLLHFVKESKQDESGMPNNRFLAERTGGTYSTLKVQPAELEDSGVYFCAGGSAAEPGELFFGEGSRLTVL.

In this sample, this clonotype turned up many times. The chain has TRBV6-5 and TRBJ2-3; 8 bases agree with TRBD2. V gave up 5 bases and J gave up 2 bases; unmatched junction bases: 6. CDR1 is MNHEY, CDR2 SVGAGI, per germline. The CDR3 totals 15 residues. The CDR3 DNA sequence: TGTGCCAGCAGTCCAAGCGGGGGTAACACAGATACGCAGTATTTT. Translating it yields CASSPSGGNTDTQYF.